This T cell receptor (beta chain) was identified during a study of T-cell reconstitution after alpha-beta-depleted transplantation in children. CDR1 MNHEY and CDR2 SMNVEV come from the germline V gene (reference sequence). The CDR3 runs 15 residues. Trimming removed 0 bases from V and 6 bases from J, with 12 bases in between. This clonotype was counted only a few times. Unique molecular identifiers were incorporated into the prepared TCRbeta library. TCRdb ran MiXCR on the PCR reads and lists one entry per CDR3 protein. The repertoire consists of fewer than 400,000 distinct CDR3 sequences, with around 20% occurring once and the leading ten covering 3.5% to 4%.

Material: PBMCs from the stem cell graft donor, obtained from the stem cell graft. This receptor was taken from a human donor who donated a stem cell graft to a child with acute myeloid leukemia. The chain has TRBV27 and TRBJ1-5; D is possibly TRBD1 (5 bases). CDR3 residues: CASSLSGGGRQPQHF. The CDR3 DNA reads as TGTGCCAGCAGTTTATCAGGCGGGGGTCGTCAGCCCCAGCATTTT.